A single TCR beta chain is shown here with its context. This clone was counted a few times. This receptor's antigen is unknown. No much larger clone exists at a distance of one base, and base qualities are not known. The data belong to a study of beta chain features in type 1 diabetes (dated by TCRdb to between 2018 and 2020). Study-wide context: Mean age, gender distribution, total cell number and subset yield did not differ between patients and healthy donors. A total of about 110,000,000 sorted cells were examined across all samples, and a strong correlation was observed between cell number per subset and RNA yield. In the study, recently diagnosed type 1 diabetes patients and matched healthy donors were compared on the TCRB repertoires of their sorted circulating CD4+ T cell subsets. Naive and central memory subsets were obtained from all 30 or so donors, but regulatory and stem cell-like memory subsets were isolated from only 8 patients and roughly 8 healthy donors.

The High Capacity cDNA Reverse Transcription Kit was used to reverse transcribe all of the isolated RNA, meaning that expressed TCRB transcripts were what got sequenced. Deep immunoSEQ sequencing was applied to naive, central memory and regulatory T cell samples, giving an average of about 3.4 million total reads per sample. Sorted cells were lysed in RLT buffer and RNA was extracted with DNase-treated RNeasy Micro or Mini kits, depending on cell number. Each cell subset was processed separately to prevent cross-contamination, with patient and healthy donor samples processed together. The immunoSEQ multiplex PCR was used to amplify TCRB sequences from cDNA, generating 87-bp fragments that spanned the CDR3 region. Amplicons were sequenced on the Illumina HiSeq platform. On the study's bioinformatics: PCR bias was computationally corrected using synthetic template baselines, reads within Hamming distance 2 were collapsed, and singletons that could not be merged were discarded. Reads were aligned to IMGT to assign V, D and J genes, CDR3 length, and insertions or deletions at six rearrangement sites. Within each subset, clonotype counts were normalized to sorted cell number, after which true diversity and Gini coefficients were computed with the tcR R package. The overlap coefficient, calculated on TCRB nucleotide sequences, was used to quantify repertoire sharing. Out-of-frame TCRB sequences from naive cells were analyzed to stand in for the pre-selection repertoire. Entries here come from immuneACCESS through TCRdb and include only in-frame sequences with V and J called. Some clones fail to appear in such tables; in the studies checked, an unresolved V gene covers under half of the shortfall, and the cause of the remainder is unknown. V and J calls and clone size are those listed in that table; D and trimming were worked out from the DNA. The sample data list around 250,000 clones, and approximately 13% of these were observed just once. The ten largest account for 0.015% to 0.02% of the sample.

Each donor gave one peripheral blood draw, averaging roughly 120 mL, which was collected into heparinised tubes. Naive, central memory, regulatory and stem cell-like memory CD4+ T cells were sorted on a BD FACSAria II using a panel including CD45RO, CCR7, CD25, CD127, CD95 and CD27. All sorted populations exceeded 95% purity. PBMCs were separated immediately by Lymphoprep density gradient centrifugation and were stained directly, without being cultured. Samples were stained and sorted in pairs, with one healthy donor and one patient per experiment, so that batch effects were minimized. The CDR3 runs 13 amino acids, cysteine and phenylalanine included. CDR3 DNA only is kept here, 39 bases in frame from base 1. Between the V and J ends, shortened by 2 bases and 7 bases respectively, the junction contains 12 bases. The germline V gene yields SGHTA for CDR1 and FQGNSA for CDR2. The paper's findings and limits, for the study overall: Naive, central memory and regulatory TCRB repertoires appeared to be more similar among patients than among healthy donors. Because the HLA sub-analyses included only small numbers of individuals, any influence of HLA type on TCRB rearrangement was left unresolved. At VDJ recombination sites, type 1 diabetes patients had fewer insertions and more deleted nucleotides, which implies abnormalities in thymic rearrangement. A moderate but significant shortening of TCRB CDR3 length was observed in type 1 diabetes patients in all four CD4+ subsets. Shorter templates might be favored by PCR, yet because patient and control samples were amplified and corrected together, any such skew would affect both groups equally. Because cDNA rather than genomic DNA was sequenced, highly expressing activated cells could have been over-represented, although no difference in activation and CD3 levels was found between groups.

The chain employs TRBV7-2 and TRBJ2-7; no confident D gene assignment can be made. The sequenced sample consisted of naive CD4+ T cells from blood. The sample's cell subset or site, from its label and the paper: true naive CD4+ T cells. The sequence was collected from a man aged 25 to 40 with type 1 diabetes. The nucleotide sequence reads as follows: TGTGCCAGCAGCTTATCCCGCGGCCAAGAGCAGTACTTC. The resulting protein is CASSLSRGQEQYF.